The source of this T cell receptor beta chain is a study of cytomegalovirus exposure and HLA in healthy donors. Study results and limitations: A later analysis found TCR association rates differed by HLA locus, highest for DRB1 and lowest for HLA-C. Among CMV-associated TCR beta chains, most appeared HLA-restricted in a later analysis. The majority of TCR sequences were rare, yet some public TCRs appeared in many donors. In a later analysis, an Asian-associated ancestry cluster reportedly showed fewer N-insertions than the approximately 610-donor mean.

Note on this clone: Its antigen remains unknown.

In the PCR, 60 Vbeta and 13 Jbeta primers were used. TCRdb's table, derived via immunoSEQ multiplex PCR, lists solely in-frame clones and lacks some. Here the sample spans more than 50,000 clones, about 76% being singletons. The CDR3 is made up of 13 amino acids. The germline CDR1 and CDR2 sequences are SGHTA and FQGNSA. The chain employs TRBV7-2 and TRBJ2-5; 7 bases fit TRBD2. The DNA end lines up better with TRBJ2-7; the J call may be wrong. The TCR was taken from a female donor in good health and CMV-seronegative. The sequencing sample was made of PBMCs. In DNA, the CDR3 is TGTGCCAGCAGCTCTAGCGGCCCCTACGAGCAGTACTTC. This sequence encodes CASSSSGPYEQYF.